This T cell receptor (beta chain) was found in a study of naive and memory T cell subsets. Ten or more counts support this clonotype. Its antigen is not known. Overall study findings and caveats: Gini index rose across naive, CM, EM and EMRA in CD4 and CD8. A few larger clonotypes appeared in naive repertoires, especially CD8, possibly memory cells re-expressing CD45RA.

An equimolar mix of two oligonucleotides served as the beta constant-region primer for TRBC1 and TRBC2. Nested alpha and beta constant-region primers with the SP2 primer drove four PCR rounds on ligated cDNA. An oligonucleotide with the SP2 primer and a 12-nucleotide UMI was ligated to the cDNA 3' end. TCRdb redid the calling of the UMI-ligation and nested PCR reads with MiXCR, one entry per CDR3 protein. The sample includes 85,000 to 130,000 distinct CDR3 sequences, 13% to 15% seen only once; the top ten take about 3%. J gave up 8 bases and V 5 bases, and 4 bases lay outside the gene matches. Germline-derived CDR1 and CDR2 are LNHDA and SQIVND (reference sequence). The CDR3 loop spans 13 amino acids. After the first PCR, alpha and beta chain libraries were processed separately.

The sample comprised naive CD8+ T cells from blood. This sequence joins TRBV19 and TRBJ2-2; 8 positions agree with TRBD1. The sequence came from a human donor in good health. CDR3: CASSDRGTGELFF. CDR3 bases: TGTGCCAGTAGTGACAGGGGAACGGGGGAGCTGTTTTTT.